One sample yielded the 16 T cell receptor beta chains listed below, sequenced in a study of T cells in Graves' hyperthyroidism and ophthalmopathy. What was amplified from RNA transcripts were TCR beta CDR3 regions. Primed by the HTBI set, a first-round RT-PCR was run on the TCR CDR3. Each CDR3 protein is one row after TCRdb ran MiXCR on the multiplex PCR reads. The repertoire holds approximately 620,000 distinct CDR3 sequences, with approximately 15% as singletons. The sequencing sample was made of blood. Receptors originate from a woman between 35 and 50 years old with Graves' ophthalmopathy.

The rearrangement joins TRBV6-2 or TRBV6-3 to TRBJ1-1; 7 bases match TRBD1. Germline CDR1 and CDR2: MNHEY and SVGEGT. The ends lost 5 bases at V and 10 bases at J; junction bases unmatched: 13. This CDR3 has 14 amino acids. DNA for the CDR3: TGTGCCAGCAGTGCCCCGGACAGGCAACATGGAGCTTTCTTT. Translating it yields CASSAPDRQHGAFF.

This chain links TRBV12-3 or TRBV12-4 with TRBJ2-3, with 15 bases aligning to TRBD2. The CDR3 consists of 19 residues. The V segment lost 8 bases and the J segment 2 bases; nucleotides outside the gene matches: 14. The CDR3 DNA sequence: TGTGCCAGCCTCAATCTGGGGACTAGCGGGAGGAGGATCACAGATACGCAGTATTTT. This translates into CASLNLGTSGRRITDTQYF.

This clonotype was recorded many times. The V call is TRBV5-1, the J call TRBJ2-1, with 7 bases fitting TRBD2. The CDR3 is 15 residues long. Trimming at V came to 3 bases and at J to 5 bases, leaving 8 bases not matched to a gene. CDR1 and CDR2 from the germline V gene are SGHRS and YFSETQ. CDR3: CASSSLADNHNEQFF. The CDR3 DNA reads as TGCGCCAGCAGCTCTCTAGCGGATAACCACAATGAGCAGTTCTTC. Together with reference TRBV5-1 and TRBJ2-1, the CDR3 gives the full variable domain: KAGVTQTPRYLIKTRGQQVTLSCSPISGHRSVSWYQQTPGQGLQFLFEYFSETQRNKGNFPGRFSGRQFSNSRSEMNVSTLELGDSALYLCASSSLADNHNEQFFGPGTRLTVL.

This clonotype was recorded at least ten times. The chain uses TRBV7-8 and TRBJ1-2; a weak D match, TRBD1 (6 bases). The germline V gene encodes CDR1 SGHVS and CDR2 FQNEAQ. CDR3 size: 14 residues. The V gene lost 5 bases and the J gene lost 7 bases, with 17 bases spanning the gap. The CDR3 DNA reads TGTGCCAGCAGCCTAAATTACGCGACAGGTGGCTACACCTTC. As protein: CASSLNYATGGYTF.

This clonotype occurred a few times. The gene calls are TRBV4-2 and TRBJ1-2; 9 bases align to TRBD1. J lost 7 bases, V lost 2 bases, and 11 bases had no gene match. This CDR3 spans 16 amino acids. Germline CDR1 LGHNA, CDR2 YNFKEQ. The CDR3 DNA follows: TGTGCCAGCAGCCAACCAGGGGACAGGGTTCGACTTGGCTACACCTTC. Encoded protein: CASSQPGDRVRLGYTF.

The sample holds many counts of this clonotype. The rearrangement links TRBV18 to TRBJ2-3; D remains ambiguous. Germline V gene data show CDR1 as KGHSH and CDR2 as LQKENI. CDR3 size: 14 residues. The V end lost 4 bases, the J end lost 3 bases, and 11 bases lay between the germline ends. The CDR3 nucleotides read TGTGCCAGCTCACTCAGCTTCGGAACAGATACGCAGTATTTT. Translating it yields CASSLSFGTDTQYF. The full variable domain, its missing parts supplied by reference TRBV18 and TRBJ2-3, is NAGVMQNPRHLVRRRGQEARLRCSPMKGHSHVYWYRQLPEEGLKFMVYLQKENIIDESGMPKERFSAEFPKEGPSILRIQQVVRGDSAAYFCASSLSFGTDTQYFGPGTRLTVL.

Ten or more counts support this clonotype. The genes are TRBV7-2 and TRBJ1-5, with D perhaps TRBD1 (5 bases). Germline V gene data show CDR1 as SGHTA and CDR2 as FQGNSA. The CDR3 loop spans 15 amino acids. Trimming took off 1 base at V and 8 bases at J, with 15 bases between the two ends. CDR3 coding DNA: TGTGCCAGCAGCTTAGTTGCGGGGCCCACCAAGCCCCAGCATTTT. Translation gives CASSLVAGPTKPQHF. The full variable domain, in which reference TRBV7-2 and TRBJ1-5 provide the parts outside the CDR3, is GAGVSQSPSNKVTEKGKDVELRCDPISGHTALYWYRQSLGQGLEFLIYFQGNSAPDKSGLPSDRFSAERTGGSVSTLTIQRTQQEDSAVYLCASSLVAGPTKPQHFGDGTRLSIL.

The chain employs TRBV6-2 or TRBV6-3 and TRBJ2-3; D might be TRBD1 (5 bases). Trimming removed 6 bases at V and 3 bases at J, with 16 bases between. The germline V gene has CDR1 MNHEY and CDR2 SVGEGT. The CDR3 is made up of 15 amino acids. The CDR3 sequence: CASSERSGNTDTQYF. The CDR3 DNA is TGTGCCAGCAGCGAAAGGTCAGGGAATACAGATACGCAGTATTTT.

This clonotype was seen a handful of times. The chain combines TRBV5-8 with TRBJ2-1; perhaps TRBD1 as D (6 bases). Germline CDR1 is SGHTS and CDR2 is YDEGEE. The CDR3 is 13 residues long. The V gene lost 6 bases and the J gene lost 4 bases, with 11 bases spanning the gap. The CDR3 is CASNDDRYNEQFF. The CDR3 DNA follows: TGTGCCAGCAACGATGACAGGTACAATGAGCAGTTCTTC.

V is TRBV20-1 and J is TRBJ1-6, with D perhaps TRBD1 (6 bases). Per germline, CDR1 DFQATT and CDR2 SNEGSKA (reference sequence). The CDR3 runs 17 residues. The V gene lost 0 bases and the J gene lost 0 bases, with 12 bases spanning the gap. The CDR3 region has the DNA TGCAGTGCTAGAGATCCAGGGGCCCGCTCCTATAATTCACCCCTCCACTTT. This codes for CSARDPGARSYNSPLHF.

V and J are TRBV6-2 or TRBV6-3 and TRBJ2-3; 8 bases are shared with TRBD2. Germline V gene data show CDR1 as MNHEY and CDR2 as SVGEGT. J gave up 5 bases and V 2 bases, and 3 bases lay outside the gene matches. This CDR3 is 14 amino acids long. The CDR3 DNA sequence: TGTGCCAGCAGTTACACCCGGGAGGGAGATACGCAGTATTTT. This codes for CASSYTREGDTQYF.

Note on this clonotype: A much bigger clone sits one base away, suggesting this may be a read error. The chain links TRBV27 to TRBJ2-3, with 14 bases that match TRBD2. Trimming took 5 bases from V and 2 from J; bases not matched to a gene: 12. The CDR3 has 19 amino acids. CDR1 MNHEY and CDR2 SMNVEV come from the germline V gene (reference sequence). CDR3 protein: CASSRWTSGGPRSTDTQYF. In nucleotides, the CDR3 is TGTGCCAGCAGTCGTTGGACTAGCGGGGGGCCCCGCTCCACAGATACGCAGTATTTT.

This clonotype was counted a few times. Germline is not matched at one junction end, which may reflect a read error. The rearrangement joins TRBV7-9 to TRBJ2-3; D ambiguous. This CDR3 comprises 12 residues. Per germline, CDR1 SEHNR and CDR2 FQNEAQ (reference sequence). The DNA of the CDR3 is TGTGCCAGCAGCTTTTACACAAATACGCAGTATTTT. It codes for CASSFYTNTQYF.

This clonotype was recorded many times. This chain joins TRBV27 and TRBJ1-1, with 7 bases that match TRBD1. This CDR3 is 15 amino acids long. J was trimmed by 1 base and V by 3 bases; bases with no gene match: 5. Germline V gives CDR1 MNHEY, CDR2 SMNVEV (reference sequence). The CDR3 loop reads CASSFDRAPNTEAFF. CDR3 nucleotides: TGTGCCAGCAGTTTCGACAGGGCTCCGAACACTGAAGCTTTCTTT.

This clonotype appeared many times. The CDR3 region is CAWSLRQGDGYTF. The CDR3 coding sequence is TGTGCCTGGAGTTTGCGGCAGGGTGATGGCTACACCTTC. J is TRBJ1-2 and V is TRBV30, with D perhaps matching TRBD1 (5 bases). The ends were cut back, 2 bases at V and 6 bases at J, with 13 bases in the middle. Looked up from germline, CDR1 is GTSNPN and CDR2 is SVGIG (reference sequence). There are 13 residues in the CDR3. The variable domain in full, completed from reference TRBV30 and TRBJ1-2, reads SQTIHQWPATLVQPVGSPLSLECTVEGTSNPNLYWYRQAAGRGLQLLFYSVGIGQISSEVPQNLSASRPQDRQFILSSKKLLLSDSGFYLCAWSLRQGDGYTFGSGTRLTVV.

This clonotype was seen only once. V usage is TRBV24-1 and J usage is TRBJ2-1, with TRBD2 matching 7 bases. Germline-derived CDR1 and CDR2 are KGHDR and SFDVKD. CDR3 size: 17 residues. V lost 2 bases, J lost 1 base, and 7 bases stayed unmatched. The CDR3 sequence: CATSDSGAGLSYNEQFF. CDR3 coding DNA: TGTGCCACCAGTGATTCAGGAGCGGGGCTTTCCTACAATGAGCAGTTCTTC.